These T cell receptor beta chains were read from a single sample in a study of T cell changes during pregnancy in multiple sclerosis. Assay used: immunoSEQ multiplex PCR; TCRdb lists only in-frame clones, some missing. The sample records some 33,000 clones, roughly 89% being singletons. The sequencing here drew on CD8+ T cells from peripheral blood mononuclear cells, taken in the second trimester of pregnancy. Receptors were obtained from a female donor in good health, enrolled as a control in a pregnancy study. The CDR3 runs from the conserved cysteine through the conserved F or W. D genes are given only for firm matches. Only part of the rows carry a size: once, few, many, or a class if the clone is expanded.

NA TRBJ1-2 TRBV30 14 TRBD1 CAWSSHRGEVDYTF TGTGCCTGGAGTTCCCACAGGGGGGAGGTCGACTACACCTTC
NA TRBJ1-2 TRBV12-5 16 TRBD1 CASGLSADRADYGYTF TGTGCTAGTGGTTTGTCAGCGGACAGGGCGGACTATGGCTACACCTTC
once TRBJ1-1 TRBV7-3 14 NA CASSSSGRNTEAFF TGTGCCAGCAGCTCATCCGGGAGGAACACTGAAGCTTTCTTT
NA TRBJ2-7 TRBV4-2 15 TRBD1 CASSQEDRGPYEQYF TGTGCCAGCAGCCAGGAGGACAGGGGGCCCTACGAGCAGTACTTC
NA TRBJ1-1 TRBV2 14 TRBD1 CASSVTGGDTEAFF TGTGCCAGCAGTGTGACAGGGGGGGACACTGAAGCTTTCTTT
once TRBJ2-7 TRBV15 13 NA CATSRDPAGVQYF TGTGCCACCAGCAGAGATCCGGCAGGTGTGCAGTACTTC
few TRBJ1-3 TRBV7-9 13 NA CATEWLTGNTIYF TGTGCCACCGAATGGCTCACTGGAAACACCATATATTTT
NA TRBJ1-5 TRBV6-1 13 NA CASSEGGNQPQHF TGTGCCAGCAGTGAAGGAGGGAATCAGCCCCAGCATTTT
NA TRBJ1-1 TRBV7-9 12 NA CASSLSRQTAFF TGTGCCAGCAGCTTATCCCGGCAGACTGCTTTCTTT
NA TRBJ1-1 TRBV7-2 16 NA CASSPHSSGHGTEAFF TGTGCCAGCAGCCCCCACTCCTCAGGGCATGGCACTGAAGCTTTCTTT
once TRBJ2-1 TRBV6-5 15 TRBD2 CASSYTSGGYNEQFF TGTGCCAGCAGTTACACTAGCGGGGGGTACAATGAGCAGTTCTTC
once TRBJ2-1 TRBV9 17 TRBD2 CASSVDRGLAGFDEQFF TGTGCCAGCAGCGTAGATCGGGGACTAGCAGGGTTCGATGAGCAGTTCTTC
once TRBJ1-3 TRBV19 17 TRBD1 CASSIGQGRGSGNTIYF TGTGCCAGTAGTATAGGACAGGGGAGAGGCTCTGGAAACACCATATATTTT
once TRBJ1-1 TRBV15 15 NA CATKTVPASGTEAFF TGTGCCACCAAGACAGTACCCGCGTCCGGCACTGAAGCTTTCTTT
NA TRBJ1-1 TRBV7-9 14 TRBD1 CASSHGDSNTEAFF TGTGCCAGCAGCCATGGGGACAGTAACACTGAAGCTTTCTTT
once TRBJ2-1 TRBV9 15 TRBD1 CASSALGQVLNEQFF TGTGCCAGCAGCGCCCTAGGACAGGTATTAAATGAGCAGTTCTTC
NA TRBJ1-4 TRBV11-2 14 NA CASSLGEGGEKLFF TGTGCCAGCAGCCTCGGCGAGGGAGGCGAAAAACTGTTTTTT
NA TRBJ1-2 TRBV27 13 TRBD1 CASSLTGIDGYTF TGTGCCAGCAGTTTGACAGGGATTGACGGCTACACCTTC
NA TRBJ1-1 TRBV5-4 14 TRBD1 CASSLEGANTEAFF TGTGCCAGCAGCTTGGAGGGGGCGAACACTGAAGCTTTCTTT
NA TRBJ1-2 TRBV7-2 11 NA CASSTVHGYTF TGTGCCAGCAGCACTGTGCATGGCTACACCTTC
NA TRBJ1-2 TRBV4-3 18 TRBD1 CASSQERDRGLYVYGYTF TGCGCCAGCAGCCAAGAGCGGGACAGGGGGCTATATGTTTATGGCTACACCTTC
NA TRBJ2-1 TRBV7-9 16 TRBD2 CASSSTESLAVDEQFF TGTGCCAGCAGCTCGACGGAATCACTAGCGGTGGATGAGCAGTTCTTC
NA TRBJ1-2 TRBV10-3 15 TRBD1 CAIRAGGATDYGYTF TGTGCCATCAGAGCAGGGGGCGCAACGGACTATGGCTACACCTTC
NA TRBJ2-3 TRBV5-1 15 NA CASSLYRSDSDTQYF TGCGCCAGCAGCTTGTACCGGTCGGACTCAGATACGCAGTATTTT
NA TRBJ2-1 TRBV13 15 TRBD1 CASSFSGTGYNEQFF TGTGCCAGCAGCTTTTCCGGGACAGGGTACAATGAGCAGTTCTTC
NA TRBJ1-5 TRBV27 14 TRBD1 CASSSGQGGQPQHF TGTGCCAGCAGTTCCGGACAGGGTGGGCAGCCCCAGCATTTT
NA TRBJ2-1 TRBV7-3 17 TRBD2 CASSVGLAGDNHHEQFF TGTGCCAGCAGCGTAGGACTAGCGGGGGACAACCACCATGAGCAGTTCTTC
once TRBJ2-7 TRBV5-1 14 TRBD1 CASSWDRPSYEQYF TGCGCCAGCAGCTGGGACAGGCCCTCCTACGAGCAGTACTTC
NA TRBJ1-2 TRBV13 15 NA CASSPWEGLEYGYTF TGTGCCAGCAGCCCCTGGGAGGGGTTAGAGTATGGCTACACCTTC